This T cell receptor beta chain was sequenced in a study of vaccination effects on CD4 cells after COVID-19. Study-level information: Two convalescent donors provided samples 16 days and one week before vaccination.

Sequencing used immunoSEQ multiplex PCR; TCRdb keeps in-frame clones, though not all of them. This table has fewer than 25,000 clones, roughly four fifths appearing once. The CDR3 contains 16 residues. With 7 bases clipped from V and 5 bases from J, the junction kept 11 bases outside the gene matches. CDR1 SNHLY and CDR2 FYNNEI come from the germline V gene. With respect to this clone: Its antigen is undetermined.

Sequencing followed a ViraFEST assay step that expanded antigen-specific CD4+ T cells with viral peptide pools. Following culture for roughly 10 days, CD4+ T cells were isolated. Their SARS-CoV-2 infection, verified by PCR, occurred between March and December 2020. Half-medium changes using IL-2 medium occurred on days 3 and 7. This TCR came from a human donor who had a prior SARS-CoV-2 infection. The starting material was CD4+ T cells from PBMCs cultured with SARS-CoV-2 spike peptides, obtained before COVID-19 vaccination. V gene TRBV2 combines with J gene TRBJ2-3, with 11 bases lining up with TRBD2. CDR3 protein: CASIRTLAGAQDTQYF. The CDR3, as DNA: TGTGCCAGCATCCGAACACTAGCGGGAGCCCAAGATACGCAGTATTTT. Variable domain in full (rest from reference TRBV2 and TRBJ2-3): EPEVTQTPSHQVTQMGQEVILRCVPISNHLYFYWYRQILGQKVEFLVSFYNNEISEKSEIFDDQFSVERPDGSNFTLKIRSTKLEDSAMYFCASIRTLAGAQDTQYFGPGTRLTVL.